This TCR beta chain was sequenced during a study of cytomegalovirus exposure and HLA in healthy donors. Study results and limitations: The study flagged approximately 180 TCR beta chains as cytomegalovirus-associated. TCR beta V segments were, for the most part, productive about 87% or about 30% of the time in an earlier analysis. Most likely, a cluster of highly shared sequence variants arose as a sequencing artifact.

This clone was seen a single time. The antigen is unknown. Primers: 60 Vbeta forward and 13 Jbeta reverse. Only in-frame clones appear in the TCRdb table, and some are missing; sequencing was by immunoSEQ multiplex PCR. The repertoire has under 150,000 clones, 70% to 85% of them found once; the top ten carry under 3%. V was clipped by 0 bases and J by 3 bases, with 3 bases between them. Per the germline V gene, CDR1 is SGDLS and CDR2 is YYNGEE. The length of the CDR3 is 12 residues. The chain employs TRBV9 and TRBJ1-2; D gene ambiguous. Sequenced input: PBMCs. This sequence originates from a woman aged 55-69 years in good health and CMV-seropositive. CDR3: CASSVADYGYTF. CDR3 nucleotide sequence: TGTGCCAGCAGCGTAGCCGACTATGGCTACACCTTC.